A single sample gave rise to the 7 T cell receptor beta chains below, sequenced in a study of shared clonotypes between healthy human individuals. Generated by immunoSEQ multiplex PCR, the TCRdb table keeps only in-frame clones and is missing some. The top ten hold 0.064% of the sample, which has 400,000 to 600,000 clones, approximately 95% seen once. What was sequenced was naive CD4+ T cells sorted from blood. The subset here: CD45RA+ positively selected. These TCRs come from a woman in her 30s in good health.

The chain carries TRBV19 and TRBJ2-1, with 9 bases identical to TRBD1. Germline V CDR1 and CDR2: LNHDA, SQIVND (reference sequence). The CDR3 loop spans 15 amino acids. The V and J ends lost 3 bases and 7 bases, in that order; junction bases with no gene match: 7. The CDR3 bases are TGTGCCAGTAGTATTTCGGGGACAGGGAAAAATGAGCAGTTCTTC. Translating it yields CASSISGTGKNEQFF.

V gene TRBV28 combines with J gene TRBJ2-5; TRBD2 agrees at 10 bases. The J call may be wrong; the DNA end is better matched by TRBJ2-7. Germline V gene sequence: CDR1 MDHEN, CDR2 SYDVKM. CDR3 length: 14 residues. The CDR3 loop is CASRRGLAAYEQYF. In nucleotides, the CDR3 is TGTGCCAGCAGACGAGGACTAGCGGCCTACGAGCAGTACTTC.

This clone was seen just once. The CDR3 sequence is CASRGGHPSNQPQHF. In nucleotides, the CDR3 is TGTGCCAGCAGGGGGGGACACCCTAGCAATCAGCCCCAGCATTTT. V is TRBV2 and J is TRBJ1-5; a weak D match, TRBD1 (6 bases). Germline V CDR1 and CDR2: SNHLY, FYNNEI. Trimming pared 6 bases from V and 0 bases from J, leaving 12 bases between. The CDR3 is made up of 15 amino acids.

The chain recombines TRBV6-5 with TRBJ1-5, with a possible D match to TRBD1 (5 bases). V dropped 0 bases and J dropped 4 bases, with 10 bases sitting between them. CDR3 length equals 15 residues. The germline V gene has CDR1 MNHEY and CDR2 SVGAGI. The DNA of the CDR3 is TGTGCCAGCAGTTACTCGAGTGGGGCTAATCAGCCCCAGCATTTT. It codes for CASSYSSGANQPQHF.

The rearrangement links TRBV27 to TRBJ1-3, with 11 nucleotides matching TRBD1. This CDR3 has 16 amino acids. Germline V gives CDR1 MNHEY, CDR2 SMNVEV (reference sequence). Losses at the gene ends were 5 bases for V and 3 bases for J; bases not matched to a gene: 6. CDR3 region: CASSAEDRGHGNTIYF. Here the CDR3 DNA reads TGTGCCAGCAGTGCCGAGGACAGGGGGCATGGAAACACCATATATTTT.

V is TRBV10-3 and J is TRBJ2-7; 9 bases are a match to TRBD1. Trimming removed 4 bases from V and 1 base from J; junction bases left unmatched: 8. The V gene's germline CDR1 is ENHRY and CDR2 SYGVKD. This CDR3 is 16 amino acids long. CDR3 sequence reads: CAISGGQGRTSYEQYF. CDR3 bases: TGTGCCATCAGTGGCGGACAGGGGCGAACGTCCTACGAGCAGTACTTC.

The chain links TRBV6-1 to TRBJ2-7; unclear D gene. V was clipped by 6 bases and J by 3 bases, with 12 bases between them. Germline CDR1 reads MNHNS; CDR2 reads SASEGT. CDR3 length: 13 amino acids. As DNA, the CDR3 is TGTGCCAGCAGGACCCTCGATAACTACGAGCAGTACTTC. Translated, it gives CASRTLDNYEQYF.